The rows below give T cell receptor beta chains drawn from one sample of a study of blood T cells in healthy people across ages. TCRdb independently ran MiXCR on the 5' RACE reads; one entry per CDR3 protein. Here the sample spans almost 1 million distinct CDR3 sequences, about 53% being singletons. The material sequenced was blood. These receptors all come from a woman aged 55-69 years in good health. The CDR3 runs from the conserved cysteine through the conserved F or W. D genes are given only for firm matches. Part of the rows lack a size; the others show once, few, many or a class for expanded clones.

abundance	d_gene	v_gene	j_gene	CDR3nt	CDR3aa
-	TRBD2	TRBV7-6	TRBJ2-5	TGTGCCAGCAGCTTAGTAACTAGCGGGCTGTACCAAGAGACCCAGTACTTC	CASSLVTSGLYQETQYF
few	TRBD2	TRBV5-8	TRBJ2-1	TGTGCCAGCAGCCTACTAGCGGGAGGAGACAATGAGCAGTTCTTC	CASSLLAGGDNEQFF
-	TRBD1	TRBV28	TRBJ2-7	TGTGCCAGCGGGTCTGTGACAGGGTCCAACGAGCAGTACTTC	CASGSVTGSNEQYF
-	TRBD2	TRBV6-5	TRBJ2-7	TGTGCCAGCAGCCCGTGGGCGGGAGTGGGCTGCGAGCAGTACTTC	CASSPWAGVGCEQYF
-	-	TRBV20-1	TRBJ2-7	TGCAGTGCTGTGGACCGAGTCTCCTACGAGCAGTACTTC	CSAVDRVSYEQYF
-	-	TRBV7-2	TRBJ2-7	TGTGCCAGCAGCTTAAGGTCAGGGCGCTACGAGCAGTACTTC	CASSLRSGRYEQYF
few	-	TRBV30	TRBJ2-1	TGTGCCTGGAGTGTTATTCATGAGCAGTTCTTC	CAWSVIHEQFF
-	-	TRBV5-6	TRBJ1-4	TGTGCCAGCAGTGAGGGTGGGAAACTGTTTTTT	CASSEGGKLFF
-	-	TRBV7-2	TRBJ2-1	TGTGCCAGCAGCTTACGACAGCAGGGGGGTGAGCAGTTCTTC	CASSLRQQGGEQFF
-	-	TRBV10-2	TRBJ2-5	TGCGCCAGCAAGGACAGCGCCCAAGAGACCCAGTACTTC	CASKDSAQETQYF
-	-	TRBV21-1	TRBJ2-4	TGTGCCAGCAGCAAAGTGTCACCTTTCTCTTTGGTGCAGTACTTC	CASSKVSPFSLVQYF
-	TRBD1	TRBV29-1	TRBJ1-1	TGCAGCGTTGAACCGGGACAGGTCATTTGGAACACTGAAGCTTTCTTT	CSVEPGQVIWNTEAFF
-	TRBD2	TRBV12-3/TRBV12-4	TRBJ2-7	TGTGTCAGCAGTTTTGGGTCTAGCGGGAGCGAGCAGTACTTC	CVSSFGSSGSEQYF
-	-	TRBV15	TRBJ2-3	TGTGCCACCAGCAGAGATCGGGCAGGGGGCACAGATACGCAGTATTTT	CATSRDRAGGTDTQYF
-	TRBD2	TRBV20-1	TRBJ2-1	TGCAGTGGGCTAGCGGGAGGGGTTAATGAGCAGTTCTTC	CSGLAGGVNEQFF
-	-	TRBV29-1	TRBJ2-1	TGCAGCGTTGAAAGTATTAGACGAGGGGGGGTCTCCTACAATGAGCAGTTCTTC	CSVESIRRGGVSYNEQFF
-	-	TRBV29-1	TRBJ1-2	TGCAGCGTTGAATCGGGGAACTATGGCTACACCTTC	CSVESGNYGYTF
few	TRBD2	TRBV7-2	TRBJ2-3	TGTGCCAGCAGCTTACAGCCCGGACTAGCAGATACGCAGTATTTT	CASSLQPGLADTQYF
-	TRBD1	TRBV6-1	TRBJ2-5	TGTGCCAGCAGTACATCTCACCTTGACAGGGAAAGAGAGACCCAGTACTTC	CASSTSHLDRERETQYF
-	TRBD2	TRBV13	TRBJ2-5	TGTGCCAGCAGCTCGACGGGACTAGCGGGAGAGGAGACCCAGTACTTC	CASSSTGLAGEETQYF
few	TRBD1	TRBV24-1	TRBJ2-7	TGTGCCACCAGTGACACCGGGACAGGGTCCTACGAGCAGTACTTC	CATSDTGTGSYEQYF
-	TRBD1	TRBV30	TRBJ2-7	TGTGCCTGGTCCGGCGGGACAGGGGGCCACTACGAGCAGTACTTC	CAWSGGTGGHYEQYF
-	-	TRBV28	TRBJ1-2	TGTGCCAGCAGCCTGAAGGGATGCTATGGCTACACCTTC	CASSLKGCYGYTF
-	TRBD1	TRBV7-9	TRBJ2-3	TGTGCCAGCAGCTTACCCCGACAGGGATTCACAGATACGCAGTATTTT	CASSLPRQGFTDTQYF
few	-	TRBV5-1	TRBJ2-6	TGCGCCAGCAGAGAAGGGTTTGGGGCCAACGTCCTGACTTTC	CASREGFGANVLTF
-	TRBD2	TRBV20-1	TRBJ2-1	TGCAGTGCTAGAGTAGCGGGAGGGGAGACCTACAATGAGCAGTTCTTC	CSARVAGGETYNEQFF
-	-	TRBV4-3	TRBJ2-1	TGCGCCAGCAGCCAAGATTTCAGCAATGAGCAGTTCTTC	CASSQDFSNEQFF
-	TRBD2	TRBV19	TRBJ2-3	TGTGCCAGTAGTATGAGGGGACTAGCCCTCACAGATACGCAGTATTTT	CASSMRGLALTDTQYF
-	TRBD1	TRBV27	TRBJ2-1	TGTGCCAGCAGTGTAACAGGGGTTGGGGAAAAGTTCTTC	CASSVTGVGEKFF
-	TRBD2	TRBV13	TRBJ2-1	TGTGCCAGCAGCTCCCCTTGGACTAGCGGGAATGAGCAGTTCTTC	CASSSPWTSGNEQFF
-	-	TRBV7-9	TRBJ2-5	TGTGCCAGCAGCTTAGGGACCACCCTCCAAGAGACCCAGTACTTC	CASSLGTTLQETQYF
-	-	TRBV5-6	TRBJ2-3	TGTGCCAGCAAGGCAGGGAGGATGAGCACAGATACGCAGTATTTT	CASKAGRMSTDTQYF
few	-	TRBV20-1	TRBJ2-7	TGCAGTGCTAGAGGGCCCTGGGGGGAAAGATCCTACGAGCAGTACTTC	CSARGPWGERSYEQYF
few	TRBD1	TRBV6-1	TRBJ1-1	TGTGCCAGCAGTACCCGGACAGGGGGACAGACTGAAGCTTTCTTT	CASSTRTGGQTEAFF
many	TRBD2	TRBV7-3	TRBJ2-1	TGTGCCAGCAGCTTAAGTAGCGGGAGGGCCTCGGATGAGCAGTTCTTC	CASSLSSGRASDEQFF
once	-	TRBV5-4	TRBJ2-7	TGTGCCAGCAGCGGCACACAGGGCGAGCAGTACTTC	CASSGTQGEQYF
-	-	TRBV12-3/TRBV12-4	TRBJ1-2	TGTGCCGGCAGTTACCGGAAACAGGGACCGATTGGCTACACCTTC	CAGSYRKQGPIGYTF
few	TRBD1	TRBV6-6	TRBJ1-2	TGTGCCAGCAGTTACAAGCGGACAGGGGGCGACTACACCTTC	CASSYKRTGGDYTF
few	-	TRBV20-1	TRBJ1-2	TGCAGTGCTAGAGATCACGGTGGGCACTCTGGCTACACCTTC	CSARDHGGHSGYTF
few	-	TRBV2	TRBJ2-1	TGTGCCAGCAGGGGGGACAACTACAATGAGCAGTTCTTC	CASRGDNYNEQFF
-	-	TRBV6-5	TRBJ1-6	TGTGCCGCCTTACGGAAGGATAATTCACCCCTCCACTTT	CAALRKDNSPLHF
-	TRBD2	TRBV27	TRBJ2-1	TGTGCCAGCAGTGCCGGGGGGGGAGGCGGGTACAATGAGCAGTTCTTC	CASSAGGGGGYNEQFF